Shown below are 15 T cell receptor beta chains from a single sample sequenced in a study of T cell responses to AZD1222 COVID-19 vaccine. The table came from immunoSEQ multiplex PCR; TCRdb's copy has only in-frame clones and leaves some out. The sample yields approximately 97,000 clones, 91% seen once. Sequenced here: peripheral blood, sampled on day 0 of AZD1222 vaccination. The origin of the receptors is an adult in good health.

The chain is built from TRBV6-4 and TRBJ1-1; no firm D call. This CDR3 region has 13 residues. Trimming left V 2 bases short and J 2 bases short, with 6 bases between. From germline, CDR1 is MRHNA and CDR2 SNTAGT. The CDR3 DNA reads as TGTGCCAGCAGTGACGGGGAAAACACTGAAGCTTTCTTT. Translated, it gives CASSDGENTEAFF.

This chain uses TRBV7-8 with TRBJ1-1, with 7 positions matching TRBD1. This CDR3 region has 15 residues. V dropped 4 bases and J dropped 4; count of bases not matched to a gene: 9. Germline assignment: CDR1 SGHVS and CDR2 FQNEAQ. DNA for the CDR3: TGTGCCAGCAGCTCCCCCGGGACAGAGGGCACTGAAGCTTTCTTT. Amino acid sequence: CASSSPGTEGTEAFF.

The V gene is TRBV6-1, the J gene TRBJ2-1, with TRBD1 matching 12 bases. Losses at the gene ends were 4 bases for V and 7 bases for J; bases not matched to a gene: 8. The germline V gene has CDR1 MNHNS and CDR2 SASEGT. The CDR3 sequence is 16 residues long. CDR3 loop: CASSVPGQGAGNEQFF. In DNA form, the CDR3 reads TGTGCCAGCAGTGTTCCGGGACAGGGGGCGGGAAATGAGCAGTTCTTC.

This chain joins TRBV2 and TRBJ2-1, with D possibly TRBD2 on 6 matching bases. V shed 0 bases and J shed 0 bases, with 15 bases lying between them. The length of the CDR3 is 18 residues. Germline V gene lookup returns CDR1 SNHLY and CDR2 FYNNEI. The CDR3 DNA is TGTGCCAGCAGTGAAGCAGGGCTAGGAGGGTCCTCCTACAATGAGCAGTTCTTC. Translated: CASSEAGLGGSSYNEQFF.

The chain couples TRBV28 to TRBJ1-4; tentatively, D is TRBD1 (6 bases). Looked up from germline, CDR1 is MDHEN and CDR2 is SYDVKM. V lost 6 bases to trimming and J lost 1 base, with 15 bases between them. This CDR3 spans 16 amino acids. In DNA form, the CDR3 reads TGTGCCAGCAGCCAAATACAGGGTAGAACTAATGAAAAACTGTTTTTT. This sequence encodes CASSQIQGRTNEKLFF.

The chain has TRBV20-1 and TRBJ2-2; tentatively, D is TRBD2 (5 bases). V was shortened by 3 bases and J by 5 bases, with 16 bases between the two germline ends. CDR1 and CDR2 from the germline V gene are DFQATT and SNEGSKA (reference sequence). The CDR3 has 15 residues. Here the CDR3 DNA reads TGCAGTGCTAGTAGAATAGGCCCGGGGACCGGGGAGCTGTTTTTT. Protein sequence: CSASRIGPGTGELFF.

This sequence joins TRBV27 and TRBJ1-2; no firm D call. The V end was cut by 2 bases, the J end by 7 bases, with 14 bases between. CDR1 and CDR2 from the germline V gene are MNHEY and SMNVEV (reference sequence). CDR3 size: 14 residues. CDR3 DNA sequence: TGTGCCAGCAGTTTACGGGCAGCCGGAGGTGGCTACACCTTC. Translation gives CASSLRAAGGGYTF.

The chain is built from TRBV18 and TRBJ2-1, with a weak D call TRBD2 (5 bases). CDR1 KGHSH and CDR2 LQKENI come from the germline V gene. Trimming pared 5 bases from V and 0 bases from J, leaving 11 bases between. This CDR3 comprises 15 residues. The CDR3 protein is CASSGQGSSYNEQFF. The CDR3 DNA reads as TGTGCCAGCTCAGGCCAAGGGAGCTCCTACAATGAGCAGTTCTTC.

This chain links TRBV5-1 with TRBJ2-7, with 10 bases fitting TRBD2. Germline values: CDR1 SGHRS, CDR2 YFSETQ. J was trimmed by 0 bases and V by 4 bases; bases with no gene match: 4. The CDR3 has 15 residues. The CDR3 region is CASSPRTSGSYEQYF. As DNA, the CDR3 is TGCGCCAGCAGCCCCCGGACTAGCGGCTCCTACGAGCAGTACTTC.

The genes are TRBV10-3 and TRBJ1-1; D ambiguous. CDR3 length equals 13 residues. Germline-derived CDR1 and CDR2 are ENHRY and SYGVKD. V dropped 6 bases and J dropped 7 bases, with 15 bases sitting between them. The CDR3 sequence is CAIRDTTGLEAFF. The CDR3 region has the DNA TGTGCCATCAGGGATACTACTGGGCTTGAAGCTTTCTTT.

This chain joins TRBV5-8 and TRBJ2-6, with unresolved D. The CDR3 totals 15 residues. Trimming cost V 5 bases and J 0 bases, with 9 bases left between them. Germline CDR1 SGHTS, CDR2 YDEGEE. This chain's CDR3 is CASSAIFSGANVLTF. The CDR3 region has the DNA TGTGCCAGCAGTGCTATCTTCTCTGGGGCCAACGTCCTGACTTTC.

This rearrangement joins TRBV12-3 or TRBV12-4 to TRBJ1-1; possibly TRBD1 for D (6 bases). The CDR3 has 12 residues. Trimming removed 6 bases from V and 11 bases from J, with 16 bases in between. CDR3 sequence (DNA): TGTGCCAGCAGCCCTACAGGGATGAAGGCTTTCTTT. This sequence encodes CASSPTGMKAFF.

CDR3: CASSFLARGTGELFF. The CDR3 DNA reads as TGTGCCAGCAGTTTCCTAGCCCGCGGCACCGGGGAGCTGTTTTTT. The genes are TRBV28 and TRBJ2-2; TRBD2 is a possible D gene (5 bases). V was clipped by 3 bases and J by 4 bases, with 12 bases between them. Germline loops: CDR1 MDHEN, CDR2 SYDVKM. The CDR3 runs 15 residues.

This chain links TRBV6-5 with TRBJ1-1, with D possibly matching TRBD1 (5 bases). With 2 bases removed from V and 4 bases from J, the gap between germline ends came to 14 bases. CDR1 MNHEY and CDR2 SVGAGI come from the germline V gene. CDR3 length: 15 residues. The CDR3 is CASSYPGLRGTEAFF. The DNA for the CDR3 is TGTGCCAGCAGTTACCCGGGCCTAAGGGGCACTGAAGCTTTCTTT.

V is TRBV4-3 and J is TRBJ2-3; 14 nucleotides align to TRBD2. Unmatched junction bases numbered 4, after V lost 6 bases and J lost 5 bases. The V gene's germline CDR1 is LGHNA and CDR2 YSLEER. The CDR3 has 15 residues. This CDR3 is CASRRLAGGRDTQYF. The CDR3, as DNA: TGCGCCAGCAGGAGACTAGCGGGGGGGAGAGATACGCAGTATTTT.